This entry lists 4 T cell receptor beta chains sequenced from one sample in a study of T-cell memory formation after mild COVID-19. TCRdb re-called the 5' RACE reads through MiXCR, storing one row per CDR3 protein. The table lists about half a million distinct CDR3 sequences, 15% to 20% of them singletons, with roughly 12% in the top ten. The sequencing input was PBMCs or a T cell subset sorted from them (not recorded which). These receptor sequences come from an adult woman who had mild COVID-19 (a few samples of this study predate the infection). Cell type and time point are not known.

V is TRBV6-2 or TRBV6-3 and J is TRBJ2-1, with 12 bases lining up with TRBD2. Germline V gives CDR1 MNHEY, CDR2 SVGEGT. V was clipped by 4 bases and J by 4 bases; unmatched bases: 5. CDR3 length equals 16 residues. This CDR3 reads CASSSPLAGGYNEQFF. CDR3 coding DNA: TGTGCCAGCAGTTCCCCTCTAGCGGGAGGGTACAATGAGCAGTTCTTC.

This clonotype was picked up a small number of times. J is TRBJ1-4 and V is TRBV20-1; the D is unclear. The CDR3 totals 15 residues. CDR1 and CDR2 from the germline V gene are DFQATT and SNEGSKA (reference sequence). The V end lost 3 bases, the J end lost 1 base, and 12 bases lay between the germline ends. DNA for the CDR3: TGCAGTGCTAGCGATGGGGTAGGAACTAATGAAAAACTGTTTTTT. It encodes CSASDGVGTNEKLFF.

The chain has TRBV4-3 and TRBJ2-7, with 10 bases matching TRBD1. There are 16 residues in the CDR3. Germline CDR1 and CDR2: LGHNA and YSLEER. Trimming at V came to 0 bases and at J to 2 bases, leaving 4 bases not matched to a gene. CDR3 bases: TGCGCCAGCAGCCAAGATTATGGACAGGGGGCCTACGAGCAGTACTTC. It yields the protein CASSQDYGQGAYEQYF.

CDR3 in DNA: TGTGCCAGCTCACCACGACAGGGACACTCCTACGAGCAGTACTTC. It yields the protein CASSPRQGHSYEQYF. The chain uses TRBV18 and TRBJ2-7; 7 positions agree with TRBD1. V shed 1 base and J 0 bases; nucleotides not matched to a gene: 3. In germline, CDR1 is KGHSH, CDR2 LQKENI. There are 15 residues in the CDR3.